The source of this TCR beta chain is a study of cytomegalovirus exposure and HLA in healthy donors. This clone was detected only once. The length of the CDR3 is 15 residues. With 4 bases removed from V and 3 bases from J, the gap between germline ends came to 17 bases. Germline assignment: CDR1 SGHRS and CDR2 YFSETQ. PCR primers comprised 60 Vbeta and 13 Jbeta primers. Profiled with immunoSEQ multiplex PCR; TCRdb holds only in-frame clones, not every one. The sample contains 100,000 to 150,000 clones, around four fifths of which appear only once. The rearrangement links TRBV5-1 to TRBJ2-7; tentatively, D is TRBD2 (7 bases). The sequenced sample was PBMCs. The TCR originated in a woman aged 40 to 50 in good health and CMV-seropositive. CDR3 coding DNA: TGCGCCAGCAGCCCTACAGAGGGGGGGTACTACGAGCAGTACTTC. Encoded protein: CASSPTEGGYYEQYF.